Below, one TCR beta chain is given with its context. Authors' data handling: Reference gene primer amplification gave estimated nucleated cell counts. Sequencing was performed with immunoSEQ multiplex PCR; in TCRdb, only in-frame clones are kept and a portion is missing. V and J calls and clone size come straight from that table; D and trimming were deduced from the DNA. The sample comprises 110,000 or so clones, 80% to 90% of which are singletons, and approximately 3.6% rests with the top ten. The data were obtained in a study of blood T cell repertoires in COVID-19. As for the study in general: Donors in the United States, Italy and Spain gave samples during acute or convalescent COVID-19. The cDNA or gDNA used as material had been derived from T cells, B-cell-depleted T cells, or PBMCs.

The CDR3 loop spans 15 amino acids. The germline gives CDR1 SGHDT, CDR2 YYEEEE. With 1 base removed from V and 0 bases from J, the gap between germline ends came to 8 bases. The specimen sequenced was peripheral blood. This chain connects TRBV5-6 to TRBJ2-1; D might be TRBD2 (6 bases). The sequence was obtained from a man aged 40-55 years with acute or convalescent COVID-19. Here the CDR3 reads CASSLLANSYNEQFF. For the CDR3, the DNA is TGTGCCAGCAGCTTGCTAGCGAACTCCTACAATGAGCAGTTCTTC.